A single sample gave rise to the 16 T cell receptor beta chains below, sequenced in a study of cytomegalovirus exposure and HLA in healthy donors. Both 60 Vbeta primers and 13 Jbeta primers went into the PCR. Sequencing used immunoSEQ multiplex PCR; TCRdb keeps in-frame clones, though not all of them. In the table there are 150,000 to 200,000 clones, 71% of which are singletons. Sequencing input: PBMCs. All receptors come from a girl aged 10 to 17 in good health and CMV-seronegative.

Written as DNA, the CDR3 is TGTGCCAGTAGTGCCCTAGCGGACCAATACAATGAGCAGTTCTTC. Encoded protein: CASSALADQYNEQFF. V is TRBV19 and J is TRBJ2-1, with 7 bases identical to TRBD2. V was clipped by 5 bases and J by 4 bases; unmatched bases: 8. This CDR3 contains 15 residues. Germline V gene lookup returns CDR1 LNHDA and CDR2 SQIVND (reference sequence). The full variable domain, in which reference TRBV19 and TRBJ2-1 provide the parts outside the CDR3, is DGGITQSPKYLFRKEGQNVTLSCEQNLNHDAMYWYRQDPGQGLRLIYYSQIVNDFQKGDIAEGYSVSREKKESFPLTVTSAQKNPTAFYLCASSALADQYNEQFFGPGTRLTVL.

The rearrangement uses TRBV4-1 and TRBJ2-7; TRBD1 matches at 8 bases. Germline V CDR1 and CDR2: MGHRA, YSYEKL. Trimming removed 0 bases from V and 2 bases from J; junction bases left unmatched: 9. The CDR3 has 17 amino acids. For the CDR3, the DNA is TGCGCCAGCAGCCAAGAAACCCCGGACAGGGTCACCTACGAGCAGTACTTC. Amino acid sequence: CASSQETPDRVTYEQYF.

V is TRBV10-3 and J is TRBJ1-6, with D possibly TRBD1 on 5 matching bases. Trimming took 0 bases from V and 9 from J, leaving 12 bases between them. Germline lookup yields CDR1 ENHRY and CDR2 SYGVKD. CDR3 size: 15 residues. The CDR3 sequence: CAISESRDGGSPLHF. The CDR3 DNA reads as TGTGCCATCAGTGAGTCGCGGGATGGGGGTTCACCCCTCCACTTT.

This clone showed up just once. V and J are TRBV27 and TRBJ1-1, with TRBD1 as a possible D gene (5 bases). V lost 7 bases and J lost 1, with 22 bases in between. Germline CDR1 and CDR2: MNHEY and SMNVEV (reference sequence). This CDR3 has 17 residues. The DNA for the CDR3 is TGTGCCAGCATTTATCCTTCCCCAGGGTGGGGGAACACTGAAGCTTTCTTT. Residues: CASIYPSPGWGNTEAFF.

Only one count was recorded for this clone. J is TRBJ1-1 and V is TRBV15; D gene uncertain. Trimming took 5 bases from V and 3 from J, leaving 4 bases between them. The CDR3 spans 11 residues. CDR1 and CDR2 from the germline V gene are LNHNV and YYDKDF (reference sequence). CDR3 bases: TGTGCCACCAGCGAGGACACTGAAGCTTTCTTT. It is translated as CATSEDTEAFF.

The chain combines TRBV25-1 with TRBJ2-1; D possibly corresponds to TRBD1 (7 bases). The CDR3 spans 15 residues. V lost 3 bases and J lost 2, with 11 bases in between. Per germline, CDR1 MGHDK and CDR2 SYGVNS. CDR3 nucleotides: TGTGCCAGCAGTGAGGCCAGGGGGGCCTACAATGAGCAGTTCTTC. Translated, it gives CASSEARGAYNEQFF.

The CDR3 is CASSPYRGGYEQYF. In nucleotides, the CDR3 is TGCGCCAGCAGCCCCTACAGGGGGGGCTACGAGCAGTACTTC. V usage is TRBV5-1 and J usage is TRBJ2-7, with D perhaps matching TRBD1 (8 bases). Germline values: CDR1 SGHRS, CDR2 YFSETQ. V was cut by 4 bases and J by 3 bases, with 14 bases left in between. The CDR3 loop spans 14 amino acids. Full variable domain (remainder filled in from reference TRBV5-1 and TRBJ2-7): KAGVTQTPRYLIKTRGQQVTLSCSPISGHRSVSWYQQTPGQGLQFLFEYFSETQRNKGNFPGRFSGRQFSNSRSEMNVSTLELGDSALYLCASSPYRGGYEQYFGPGTRLTVT.

The V and J genes are TRBV5-1 and TRBJ2-1; 8 positions match TRBD2. From germline, CDR1 is SGHRS and CDR2 YFSETQ. This CDR3 is built from 17 residues. The junction had 13 bases not matched to a gene; V was cut back by 0 bases and J by 8 bases. CDR3: CASSLDGWGSGAYEQFF. The CDR3 DNA is TGCGCCAGCAGCTTGGACGGCTGGGGTAGCGGGGCCTATGAGCAGTTCTTC. Full variable domain (remainder filled in from reference TRBV5-1 and TRBJ2-1): KAGVTQTPRYLIKTRGQQVTLSCSPISGHRSVSWYQQTPGQGLQFLFEYFSETQRNKGNFPGRFSGRQFSNSRSEMNVSTLELGDSALYLCASSLDGWGSGAYEQFFGPGTRLTVL.

This clone was seen more than once but under ten times. The CDR3: CASSTRQGKPQHF. As DNA, the CDR3 is TGTGCCAGCAGCACAAGACAGGGGAAGCCCCAGCATTTT. V gene TRBV7-9 combines with J gene TRBJ1-5; TRBD1 agrees at 8 bases. V was pared by 5 bases and J by 8 bases, with 5 bases of the junction left unmatched. The CDR3 length is 13 residues. Germline V gene sequence: CDR1 SEHNR, CDR2 FQNEAQ (reference sequence).

The table lists this clone with a few counts. This chain uses TRBV5-1 with TRBJ2-2, with 9 bases aligning to TRBD1. V shed 4 bases, J shed 0 bases, and the junction held 4 bases outside the gene matches. In germline, CDR1 is SGHRS, CDR2 YFSETQ. The CDR3 consists of 16 residues. The CDR3 bases are TGCGCCAGCAGCGCGGGACAGGGATCGAACACCGGGGAGCTGTTTTTT. This sequence encodes CASSAGQGSNTGELFF.

The rearrangement links TRBV7-6 to TRBJ1-2, with D possibly matching TRBD1 (5 bases). Per the germline V gene, CDR1 is SGHVS and CDR2 is FNYEAQ. V dropped 5 bases and J dropped 8 bases, with 18 bases sitting between them. The CDR3 is 14 amino acids. The CDR3 DNA is TGTGCCAGCAGCCAGCAAGGGGTTGCAGAAGGCTACACCTTC. As protein: CASSQQGVAEGYTF.

Details on this clone: The junction departs from the called germline gene at one end, perhaps through a read error. The chain recombines TRBV6-6 with TRBJ2-7; tentative D call: TRBD1 (6 bases). CDR1 is MNHNY and CDR2 is SVGAGI in the germline V gene (reference sequence). CDR3 size: 11 residues. The CDR3 spells CASLTGTEQSF. The CDR3 coding sequence is TGTGCCAGCCTCACAGGGACCGAGCAGTCCTTC.

The chain has TRBV18 and TRBJ1-2; 8 nucleotides match TRBD1. V lost 6 bases to trimming and J lost 4 bases; unmatched junction nucleotides: 19. The CDR3 extends over 18 amino acids. CDR1 and CDR2 (germline): KGHSH, LQKENI. Here the CDR3 DNA reads TGTGCCAGCTCGTCACTTGGGACAGGAGCTAGGGGGTTCTATGGCTACACCTTC. Residues: CASSSLGTGARGFYGYTF.

Concerning this clone itself: The junction departs from germline at one end; a sequencing error may be responsible. This chain links TRBV5-8 with TRBJ2-1, with a possible D match to TRBD2 (5 bases). This CDR3 is built from 15 residues. Germline-derived CDR1 and CDR2 are SGHTS and YDEGEE. The CDR3 DNA is TGTGCCAGTAGCTTAAGATACCCTGGAGGTAATGAGCAGTTCTTC. This codes for CASSLRYPGGNEQFF.

The chain links TRBV28 to TRBJ1-5; D uncertain. V was cut by 1 base and J by 1 base, with 5 bases left in between. The V gene's germline CDR1 is MDHEN and CDR2 SYDVKM. The CDR3 consists of 14 residues. The CDR3 DNA reads TGTGCCAGCAGTTTATTGGGCAGCAATCAGCCCCAGCATTTT. This translates into CASSLLGSNQPQHF.

This chain connects TRBV12-5 to TRBJ2-2; 7 bases match TRBD1. This CDR3 is 15 amino acids long. CDR1 and CDR2 from the germline V gene are LGHNT and FRNRAP. Unmatched junction bases numbered 5, after V lost 6 bases and J lost 1 base. The CDR3 nucleotides read TGTGCTAGTGGCGCCGGGACAGTGAACACCGGGGAGCTGTTTTTT. This codes for CASGAGTVNTGELFF. Using reference TRBV12-5 and TRBJ2-2 for the parts outside the CDR3, the full variable domain is DARVTQTPRHKVTEMGQEVTMRCQPILGHNTVFWYRQTMMQGLELLAYFRNRAPLDDSGMPKDRFSAEMPDATLATLKIQPSEPRDSAVYFCASGAGTVNTGELFFGEGSRLTVL.